The 21 T cell receptor beta chains reported below all come from one sample, sequenced in a study of shared clonotypes between healthy human individuals. Repertoires were generated with immunoSEQ multiplex PCR, while TCRdb's copy carries only in-frame clones and drops some. The data contain over 2 million clones, 95% of them singletons. Sequenced material: naive CD4+ T cells sorted from blood. Noted subset: CD45RA+ positively selected. Receptors were obtained from a man aged 18 to 29 in good health.

The rearrangement uses TRBV7-8 and TRBJ2-3; D gene ambiguous. V lost 5 bases and J lost 2, with 5 bases in between. CDR1 is SGHVS and CDR2 is FQNEAQ in the germline V gene. The CDR3 is made up of 12 amino acids. In nucleotides, the CDR3 is TGTGCCAGCAGCCAGAACACAGATACGCAGTATTTT. It specifies CASSQNTDTQYF.

The gene calls are TRBV30 and TRBJ2-7; TRBD2 matches at 7 bases. J was trimmed by 7 bases and V by 2 bases; bases with no gene match: 2. The germline gives CDR1 GTSNPN, CDR2 SVGIG (reference sequence). The length of the CDR3 is 11 residues. As DNA, the CDR3 is TGTGCCTGGAGTTTGGGACTAGAGCAGTACTTC. Encoded protein: CAWSLGLEQYF.

The count of this clone is one. The chain links TRBV19 to TRBJ1-6; 8 nucleotides align to TRBD1. J gave up 8 bases and V 5 bases, and 5 bases lay outside the gene matches. The V gene's germline CDR1 is LNHDA and CDR2 SQIVND (reference sequence). The length of the CDR3 is 14 residues. The CDR3 spells CASSPGQGYSPLHF. The CDR3 nucleotides are TGTGCCAGTAGTCCAGGACAGGGTTATTCACCCCTCCACTTT.

Here the CDR3 reads CAWSPTQNREAFF. CDR3 in DNA: TGTGCCTGGAGTCCTACTCAAAACAGGGAAGCTTTCTTT. The chain uses TRBV30 and TRBJ1-1, with D tentatively TRBD1 (5 bases). Germline loops: CDR1 GTSNPN, CDR2 SVGIG (reference sequence). V was trimmed by 2 bases and J by 8 bases, leaving 15 bases between them. The CDR3 covers 13 residues. Using reference TRBV30 and TRBJ1-1 for the parts outside the CDR3, the full variable domain is SQTIHQWPATLVQPVGSPLSLECTVEGTSNPNLYWYRQAAGRGLQLLFYSVGIGQISSEVPQNLSASRPQDRQFILSSKKLLLSDSGFYLCAWSPTQNREAFFGQGTRLTVV.

This CDR3 is CAWTTGPPGEQYF. The CDR3 coding sequence is TGTGCCTGGACCACTGGGCCCCCGGGAGAGCAGTACTTC. The chain recombines TRBV30 with TRBJ2-7, with D perhaps matching TRBD2 (5 bases). The CDR3 covers 13 residues. Trimming took 4 bases from V and 7 from J, leaving 17 bases between them. Per the germline V gene, CDR1 is GTSNPN and CDR2 is SVGIG (reference sequence).

This clone was counted once. Different DNA sequences within this sample yield the same CDR3. The CDR3 reads CASSSTGNYGYTF. DNA of the CDR3: TGCGCCAGCAGCAGCACCGGGAACTATGGCTACACCTTC. The rearrangement joins TRBV5-1 to TRBJ1-2; D unclear. The CDR3 is made up of 13 amino acids. Per germline, CDR1 SGHRS and CDR2 YFSETQ. V lost 4 bases, J lost 2 bases, and 9 bases lay in between. Drawing the rest from reference TRBV5-1 and TRBJ1-2, the complete variable domain is KAGVTQTPRYLIKTRGQQVTLSCSPISGHRSVSWYQQTPGQGLQFLFEYFSETQRNKGNFPGRFSGRQFSNSRSEMNVSTLELGDSALYLCASSSTGNYGYTFGSGTRLTVV.

The rearrangement joins TRBV5-6 to TRBJ1-2, with 8 nucleotides matching TRBD1. The CDR3 is 14 residues long. V shed 2 bases and J 4 bases; nucleotides not matched to a gene: 4. CDR1 SGHDT and CDR2 YYEEEE come from the germline V gene. CDR3 sequence reads: CASSLPGQAYGYTF. The DNA for the CDR3 is TGTGCCAGCAGCTTACCGGGACAGGCCTATGGCTACACCTTC.

This clone was found a few times. The chain carries TRBV19 and TRBJ1-6, with 7 positions matching TRBD1. From germline, CDR1 is LNHDA and CDR2 SQIVND (reference sequence). V shed 3 bases, J shed 7 bases, and the junction held 6 bases outside the gene matches. The CDR3 runs to 15 residues. The CDR3 DNA is TGTGCCAGTAGTATGGGGGACAGACTAAATTCACCCCTCCACTTT. Translated: CASSMGDRLNSPLHF.

This chain joins TRBV6-6 and TRBJ2-7; 10 nucleotides align to TRBD1. V shed 2 bases, J shed 0 bases, and the junction held 4 bases outside the gene matches. Germline loops: CDR1 MNHNY, CDR2 SVGAGI (reference sequence). There are 16 residues in the CDR3. CDR3 amino acids: CASSYPTGGYSYEQYF. The CDR3 DNA is TGTGCCAGCAGTTACCCGACAGGGGGCTACTCCTACGAGCAGTACTTC.

The V call is TRBV5-4, the J call TRBJ1-2; unclear D gene. CDR3 length: 13 residues. Trimming took off 1 base at V and 5 bases at J, with 9 bases between the two ends. Germline lookup yields CDR1 SGHNT and CDR2 YYREEE (reference sequence). CDR3: CASSLTSSYGYTF. DNA for the CDR3: TGTGCCAGCAGCTTGACCTCTTCATATGGCTACACCTTC.

This clone was detected only once. The DNA for the CDR3 is TGTGCCAGCAGCCGACCGGGGGGAAACTACGAGCAGTACTTC. It specifies CASSRPGGNYEQYF. The rearrangement joins TRBV5-6 to TRBJ2-7; 7 nucleotides line up with TRBD2. The CDR3 runs 14 residues. Germline V gene data show CDR1 as SGHDT and CDR2 as YYEEEE. The ends lost 4 bases at V and 3 bases at J; junction bases unmatched: 7.

The chain combines TRBV7-9 with TRBJ2-3, with a weak D call TRBD1 (6 bases). The ends were cut back, 5 bases at V and 2 bases at J, with 14 bases in the middle. The CDR3 sequence is 15 residues long. CDR1 and CDR2 from the germline V gene are SEHNR and FQNEAQ (reference sequence). CDR3 sequence (DNA): TGTGCCAGCAGCCTGATGGACAGCTACACAGATACGCAGTATTTT. The encoded protein is CASSLMDSYTDTQYF.

The chain combines TRBV2 with TRBJ1-2; D remains ambiguous. The CDR3 sequence is 14 residues long. From germline, CDR1 is SNHLY and CDR2 FYNNEI. V was clipped by 8 bases and J by 2 bases, with 15 bases between them. The CDR3 spells CASCLTQPNYGYTF. The CDR3 coding sequence is TGTGCCAGCTGTTTGACTCAACCCAACTATGGCTACACCTTC.

The rearrangement links TRBV6-6 to TRBJ2-7; maybe TRBD2 (5 bases). Germline lookup yields CDR1 MNHNY and CDR2 SVGAGI (reference sequence). The CDR3 length is 13 residues. V lost 10 bases, J lost 2 bases, and 15 bases lay in between. CDR3 sequence: CANRGPSTYEQYF. The CDR3, as DNA: TGTGCCAACAGAGGGCCTTCAACCTACGAGCAGTACTTC.

Details on this clone: The same CDR3 can be traced to other DNA sequences in this sample. In DNA, the CDR3 is TGTGCCAGCAGTTTCCGGAGCTATAATTCACCCCTCCACTTT. Its protein product is CASSFRSYNSPLHF. V and J are TRBV27 and TRBJ1-6; D remains ambiguous. V was shortened by 3 bases and J by 3 bases, with 6 bases between the two germline ends. This CDR3 is built from 14 residues. Per germline, CDR1 MNHEY and CDR2 SMNVEV (reference sequence).

This sequence joins TRBV7-9 and TRBJ1-1; TRBD1 agrees at 7 bases. CDR3 size: 14 residues. V was clipped by 4 bases and J by 3 bases; unmatched bases: 5. CDR1 SEHNR and CDR2 FQNEAQ come from the germline V gene (reference sequence). Written as DNA, the CDR3 is TGTGCCAGCAGCTCACAGGGGCTCCACACTGAAGCTTTCTTT. The encoded protein is CASSSQGLHTEAFF. The whole variable domain, remainder taken from reference TRBV7-9 and TRBJ1-1, is DTGVSQNPRHKITKRGQNVTFRCDPISEHNRLYWYRQTLGQGPEFLTYFQNEAQLEKSRLLSDRFSAERPKGSFSTLEIQRTEQGDSAMYLCASSSQGLHTEAFFGQGTRLTVV.

J is TRBJ2-7 and V is TRBV19, with 7 bases matching TRBD2. This CDR3 spans 14 amino acids. CDR1 is LNHDA and CDR2 is SQIVND in the germline V gene (reference sequence). Trimming at V came to 0 bases and at J to 3 bases, leaving 2 bases not matched to a gene. The chain's CDR3 is CASSIDRTSYEQYF. The DNA of the CDR3 is TGTGCCAGTAGTATAGACCGGACTAGCTACGAGCAGTACTTC.

This clone was counted ten times or more. This rearrangement joins TRBV29-1 to TRBJ2-2; TRBD1 matches 9 bases. Looked up from germline, CDR1 is SQVTM and CDR2 is ANQGSEA. This CDR3 region has 15 residues. Trimming cost V 7 bases and J 3 bases; bases outside gene matches: 9. CDR3 sequence reads: CSAEGQGPYTGELFF. As DNA, the CDR3 is TGCAGCGCCGAGGGACAGGGACCCTACACCGGGGAGCTGTTTTTT.

The chain's CDR3 is CASSRSRTGDRDEQYF. Written as DNA, the CDR3 is TGTGCCAGCAGCCGATCTCGGACAGGGGATAGGGACGAGCAGTACTTC. The chain recombines TRBV6-6 with TRBJ2-7; 9 bases agree with TRBD1. The V segment lost 6 bases and the J segment 5 bases; nucleotides outside the gene matches: 14. CDR1 and CDR2 from the germline V gene are MNHNY and SVGAGI (reference sequence). The CDR3 spans 16 residues.

The chain has TRBV18 and TRBJ1-4; 8 bases align to TRBD1. Germline CDR1 KGHSH, CDR2 LQKENI. This CDR3 spans 18 amino acids. Germline trimming cut 0 bases from V and 7 bases from J; bases unmatched to any gene: 13. The CDR3 DNA sequence: TGTGCCAGCTCACCACCGTTCCAGGGGGCACGGGGAGTTGAAAAACTGTTTTTT. Translation: CASSPPFQGARGVEKLFF.

The J gene is TRBJ2-5, the V gene TRBV19; 11 bases are a match to TRBD2. From germline, CDR1 is LNHDA and CDR2 SQIVND (reference sequence). Trimming cost V 5 bases and J 5 bases; bases outside gene matches: 10. The CDR3 has 16 residues. The CDR3 DNA sequence: TGTGCCAGTAGTTCCCGACTAGCGGGAAACGGGGAGACCCAGTACTTC. This codes for CASSSRLAGNGETQYF.